This T cell receptor beta chain was recovered during a study of monozygotic twins with inflammatory bowel disease. TCRdb re-called the 5' RACE reads; one entry per CDR3 protein, DNA not given. The listing records 400,000 to 500,000 distinct CDR3 sequences. Germline CDR1 SNHLY, CDR2 FYNNEI. There are 16 residues in the CDR3. Sequencing was done on a sample of blood. This chain connects TRBV2 to TRBJ1-2. The TCR sequence derives from a human donor with ulcerative colitis or Crohn's disease, or a healthy co-twin of an affected twin (not recorded which). The CDR3 spells CASSQSPGLASYGYTF. The full variable domain, rest sourced from reference TRBV2 and TRBJ1-2, is EPEVTQTPSHQVTQMGQEVILRCVPISNHLYFYWYRQILGQKVEFLVSFYNNEISEKSEIFDDQFSVERPDGSNFTLKIRSTKLEDSAMYFCASSQSPGLASYGYTFGSGTRLTVV.